In this sample, the clone carrying this TCR beta chain turned up a few times. Its antigen is still unknown. The CDR3 consists of 11 residues. This sample is drawn from a study of cytomegalovirus exposure and HLA in healthy donors. Overall study: Earlier sequencing of some 170 million T cells yielded fewer than 140 million unique TCR beta sequences.

General study findings and limits: The classifier reportedly diagnosed cytomegalovirus status with high specificity and sensitivity. The number of N-insertions in an Asian-associated ancestry cluster was reportedly below the roughly 670-donor mean in a later analysis. With DRB1 most and HLA-C fewest, TCR association rates differed between HLA loci in a later analysis.

Researchers ran the PCR with 60 Vbeta and 13 Jbeta primers. Produced via immunoSEQ multiplex PCR; TCRdb's table is partial and in-frame only. The profile shows about 120,000 clones, 82% of them singletons. The material sequenced was PBMCs. The sequence derives from a woman aged 18-30 years in good health and CMV-seronegative. The rearrangement uses TRBV21-1 and TRBJ2-1; the table assigns TRBD1, which was not confirmed against the DNA. TRBV21-1 is assigned pseudogene status. The CDR3: CASSGDSLQFF. The CDR3 nucleotides are TGTGCCAGCAGCGGGGACAGCCTCCAGTTCTTC.